This T cell receptor (beta chain) was recorded in a study of T cells after posttransplantation cyclophosphamide. Broader study findings: TRB clonality was highly associated with recipient CMV seropositivity and reactivation. Later blood repertoires were often dominated by clones from the donor CD8+ memory compartment. Skin or GI-infiltrating T cells shared few TRB sequences with blood.

Treatment was busulfan-fludarabine conditioning, a marrow graft, and cyclophosphamide on days +3 and +4. The CDR3 is made up of 14 amino acids. Per the germline V gene, CDR1 is SGHNT and CDR2 is YYREEE (reference sequence). The junction had 9 bases not matched to a gene; V was cut back by 4 bases and J by 15 bases. Libraries were prepared by immunoSEQ multiplex PCR; TCRdb keeps only in-frame clonotypes and omits some of them. Singletons are absent from the sample, which has fewer than 13,000 clones. This clone was recorded at least ten times. Its antigen is not identified. This chain links TRBV5-4 with TRBJ2-4, with 14 bases matching TRBD2. The sequenced sample was PBMCs, obtained after allogeneic stem cell transplant with posttransplant cyclophosphamide. The TCR was taken from a female patient between 35 and 55 years old who received an allogeneic stem cell transplant from a related donor, was CMV-positive, and had no GVHD. The T cells may partly be graft donor cells. The CDR3 sequence: CASSPGTSGGRRYF. Written as DNA, the CDR3 is TGTGCCAGCAGCCCCGGGACTAGCGGGGGCCGGAGGTACTTC.